The next 18 T cell receptor beta chains were all read from a single sample in a study of T cell clonality in common variable immunodeficiency. Clones were sequenced by immunoSEQ multiplex PCR, and TCRdb holds only the in-frame ones, with some missing. Sampling found tens of thousands of clones, none seen once. The sequenced material came from peripheral blood mononuclear cells. The receptors were sampled from a person between 18 and 69 years old in good health.

The table lists this clone with many counts. From the germline J gene comes the end of the CDR3, since the read stops 3 residues before it. The V and J genes are TRBV2 and TRBJ2-3; 11 bases fit TRBD2. Germline CDR1 and CDR2: SNHLY and FYNNEI. The V gene end was trimmed by 2 bases and the J gene end by 6 bases; junction bases not matched to a gene: 4. This CDR3 region has 15 residues. The sequenced CDR3 bases are TGTGCCAGCAGTGAAATTGGACTAGCGGGCGATACG. Its translation: CASSEIGLAGDT. The entire CDR3 protein reads CASSEIGLAGDTQYF.

The sample holds many counts of this clone. The read stops 3 residues short of the end of the CDR3; the missing end is completed from the germline J gene. The rearrangement uses TRBV30 and TRBJ2-1; 11 bases are a match to TRBD2. The germline V gene encodes CDR1 GTSNPN and CDR2 SVGIG (reference sequence). With 5 bases clipped from V and 0 bases from J, the junction kept 6 bases outside the gene matches. This CDR3 comprises 16 residues. The CDR3 DNA, read in part, is TGTGCCTGGGGAACTAGCGGGGGCCCCTCCTACAATGAG. Translated, it gives CAWGTSGGPSYNE. The whole CDR3 is CAWGTSGGPSYNEQFF.

In this sample, this clone turned up many times. The CDR3 extends 3 residues past the end of the read, so its final part is completed from the germline J gene. V and J are TRBV19 and TRBJ2-1; 9 positions match TRBD2. The CDR3 length is 15 residues. After removal of 3 bases from V and 4 bases from J, the junction contained 4 bases not matched to a gene. Germline V gene sequence: CDR1 LNHDA, CDR2 SQIVND (reference sequence). The CDR3 bases that were read are TGTGCCAGTAGTATCGAGACTAGCGGTTACAATGAG. Amino acids: CASSIETSGYNE. The whole CDR3 sequence is CASSIETSGYNEQFF.

This clone occurred many times. The read finishes 3 residues shy of the CDR3 end, and the germline J gene is used to complete it. This chain connects TRBV28 to TRBJ1-1; D may be TRBD1 (5 bases). The germline gives CDR1 MDHEN, CDR2 SYDVKM. Trimming cost V 6 bases and J 3 bases, with 23 bases left between them. The CDR3 contains 17 residues. CDR3: CASSLRFWGGWDTEAFF. Incomplete CDR3 DNA: TGTGCCAGCAGCCTACGATTTTGGGGGGGGTGGGACACTGAA.

This clone was observed at least ten times. The read finishes 3 residues shy of the CDR3 end, and the germline J gene is used to complete it. The chain employs TRBV6-1 and TRBJ2-7; D unclear. Looked up from germline, CDR1 is MNHNS and CDR2 is SASEGT. The length of the CDR3 is 16 residues. V lost 0 bases and J lost 6, with 18 bases in between. The covered CDR3 bases are TGTGCCAGCAGTGAAGCGTACATGAAGATTCCCCCCGAG. Translation gives CASSEAYMKIPPE. In full, the CDR3 reads CASSEAYMKIPPEQYF.

This clone was found many times. The read gets to within 3 residues of the CDR3 end, and the germline J gene fills in the rest. The V gene is TRBV30, the J gene TRBJ2-7; 9 bases match TRBD1. Germline CDR1 GTSNPN, CDR2 SVGIG (reference sequence). The V gene end was trimmed by 2 bases and the J gene end by 2 bases; junction bases not matched to a gene: 4. CDR3 length equals 14 residues. Incomplete CDR3 DNA: TGTGCCTGGAGTATAGGGACAGGGCCCTACGAG. Protein: CAWSIGTGPYE. The CDR3 in full is CAWSIGTGPYEQYF.

This clone was seen ten or more times. The read ends 3 residues shy of where the CDR3 ends; the end is completed using the germline J gene. V gene TRBV7-3 combines with J gene TRBJ2-6; no reliable D call. The V and J ends lost 4 bases and 2 bases respectively, with 9 bases between them. In germline, CDR1 is SGHTA, CDR2 FQGTGA. The length of the CDR3 is 15 residues. CDR3 region: CASSSTAAGANVLTF. Incomplete CDR3 DNA: TGTGCCAGCAGCTCCACCGCGGCTGGGGCCAACGTC.

This clone was observed many times. A junction boundary mismatches the germline segment, possibly from a read error. The read terminates 3 residues before the CDR3 end, so the remaining end is supplied by the germline J gene. The rearrangement links TRBV7-7 to TRBJ2-2, with 9 bases that match TRBD2. The CDR3 loop spans 17 amino acids. CDR1 SSHAT and CDR2 FNYEAQ come from the germline V gene (reference sequence). CDR3 protein: CASSPDRLAGTTGELFF. The CDR3 bases that were read are TGTGCTAGCAGCCCCGACAGGCTAGCGGGGACCACCGGGGAG.

The table lists this clone with many counts. The CDR3 loop reads CSARRGGSSLVNTQYF. The DNA read from the CDR3 is TGCAGTGCTCGGCGGGGCGGGAGTTCGCTTGTGAATACG. The V and J genes are TRBV20-1 and TRBJ2-3; 7 bases align to TRBD2. The read stops 3 residues short of the end of the CDR3; the missing end is completed from the germline J gene. The CDR3 is made up of 16 amino acids. Germline V gene data show CDR1 as DFQATT and CDR2 as SNEGSKA (reference sequence). The V gene end was trimmed by 5 bases and the J gene end by 7 bases; junction bases not matched to a gene: 18.

This clone was counted at least ten times. The read comes to an end 3 residues before the CDR3 does, leaving the germline J gene to fill in the end. The chain uses TRBV2 and TRBJ1-6; perhaps TRBD1 as D (6 bases). The V gene's germline CDR1 is SNHLY and CDR2 FYNNEI. V was pared by 8 bases and J by 9 bases, with 17 bases between. This CDR3 contains 14 residues. The DNA read from the CDR3 is TGTGCCAGCTTGGTCCGGGACACCTTTTCACCC. Translation gives CASLVRDTFSP. The full CDR3 sequence reads CASLVRDTFSPLHF. Combining the CDR3 with reference TRBV2 and TRBJ1-6 gives the whole variable domain EPEVTQTPSHQVTQMGQEVILRCVPISNHLYFYWYRQILGQKVEFLVSFYNNEISEKSEIFDDQFSVERPDGSNFTLKIRSTKLEDSAMYFCASLVRDTFSPLHFGNGTRLTVT.

This clone was picked up many times. The read stops 3 residues short of the end of the CDR3; the missing end is completed from the germline J gene. V usage is TRBV11-2 and J usage is TRBJ2-7; 7 bases fit TRBD1. V trimming: 6 bases; J trimming: 3 bases; junction bases outside the gene matches: 11. Germline-derived CDR1 and CDR2 are SGHAT and FQNNGV. The CDR3 sequence is 15 residues long. The CDR3: CASRRAGTAHYEQYF. Incomplete CDR3 DNA: TGTGCCAGCAGGAGGGCCGGGACAGCACACTACGAG.

This clone was detected many times. The read comes to an end 3 residues before the CDR3 does, leaving the germline J gene to fill in the end. The chain is built from TRBV7-8 and TRBJ1-1; D is possibly TRBD1 (5 bases). The germline V and J ends were trimmed by 2 bases and 6 bases, with 10 bases remaining between them. Germline V gives CDR1 SGHVS, CDR2 FQNEAQ. This CDR3 is built from 13 residues. The covered CDR3 bases are TGTGCCAGCAGCTTACGGGGGTTCCCTGAA. This translates into CASSLRGFPE. The CDR3 as a whole reads CASSLRGFPEAFF.

This clone appeared many times. The read terminates 3 residues before the CDR3 end, so the remaining end is supplied by the germline J gene. The chain employs TRBV19 and TRBJ2-7; perhaps TRBD1 as D (6 bases). The V gene lost 6 bases and the J gene lost 4 bases, with 19 bases spanning the gap. The germline V gene encodes CDR1 LNHDA and CDR2 SQIVND (reference sequence). This CDR3 is 15 amino acids long. The covered CDR3 bases are TGTGCCAGTAGATCGGACAGTCGGGGTTTATACGAG. This sequence encodes CASRSDSRGLYE. The whole CDR3 protein reads CASRSDSRGLYEQYF.

This clone was seen repeatedly, ten times or more. The read comes to an end 3 residues before the CDR3 does, leaving the germline J gene to fill in the end. V gene TRBV20-1 combines with J gene TRBJ2-7, with 11 bases aligning to TRBD2. Germline V gene data show CDR1 as DFQATT and CDR2 as SNEGSKA (reference sequence). This CDR3 has 14 amino acids. The junction had 5 bases not matched to a gene; V was cut back by 5 bases and J by 2 bases. The part of the CDR3 DNA that was read is TGCAGTGCTGAAGGGACTAGCGGAACCTACGAG. Amino acids: CSAEGTSGTYE. The full CDR3 reads CSAEGTSGTYEQYF.

This clone was counted many times. The CDR3 bases that were read are TGTGCCAGCTCACCATCCCCGGGACAGGGCGCCACCGGGGAG. This translates into CASSPSPGQGATGE. The CDR3 as a whole reads CASSPSPGQGATGELFF. The chain links TRBV18 to TRBJ2-2; 9 nucleotides align to TRBD1. The CDR3 end falls 3 residues outside the read, so it is completed with the germline J gene. The CDR3 has 17 residues. V was pared by 2 bases and J by 4 bases, with 8 bases of the junction left unmatched. Per the germline V gene, CDR1 is KGHSH and CDR2 is LQKENI.

This clone was observed at least ten times. The CDR3 goes on 3 residues after the read ends, and that part is filled in from the germline J gene. The rearrangement uses TRBV20-1 and TRBJ2-4, with TRBD2 matching over 12 bases. In germline, CDR1 is DFQATT, CDR2 SNEGSKA (reference sequence). Trimming removed 2 bases from V and 6 bases from J; junction bases left unmatched: 5. The CDR3 is 15 residues long. The CDR3: CSARPLAGGGNIQYF. The DNA read from the CDR3 is TGCAGTGCTAGACCCCTAGCGGGAGGGGGAAACATT.

Comment on this clone: Read sequence stops 3 residues before the CDR3 end, and the germline J gene provides the missing end. This chain links TRBV13 with TRBJ1-3; 7 nucleotides match TRBD1. Per germline, CDR1 PRHDT and CDR2 FYEKMQ (reference sequence). The CDR3 spans 15 residues. Trimming cost V 0 bases and J 4 bases; bases outside gene matches: 3. CDR3 DNA (partial): TGTGCCAGCAGCTTAGGCCGCAGGGGGGGAAACACC. Protein: CASSLGRRGGNT. The CDR3 reads in full as CASSLGRRGGNTIYF.

This clone was seen at least ten times. The read terminates 3 residues ahead of where the CDR3 ends, so the germline J gene completes it. The V gene is TRBV6-1, the J gene TRBJ2-7; D call uncertain. In germline, CDR1 is MNHNS, CDR2 SASEGT. V was pared by 0 bases and J by 0 bases, with 6 bases between. The CDR3 is made up of 14 amino acids. CDR3 sequence: CASSEAAVSYEQYF. The sequenced part of the CDR3 DNA is TGTGCCAGCAGTGAAGCCGCGGTCTCCTACGAG.